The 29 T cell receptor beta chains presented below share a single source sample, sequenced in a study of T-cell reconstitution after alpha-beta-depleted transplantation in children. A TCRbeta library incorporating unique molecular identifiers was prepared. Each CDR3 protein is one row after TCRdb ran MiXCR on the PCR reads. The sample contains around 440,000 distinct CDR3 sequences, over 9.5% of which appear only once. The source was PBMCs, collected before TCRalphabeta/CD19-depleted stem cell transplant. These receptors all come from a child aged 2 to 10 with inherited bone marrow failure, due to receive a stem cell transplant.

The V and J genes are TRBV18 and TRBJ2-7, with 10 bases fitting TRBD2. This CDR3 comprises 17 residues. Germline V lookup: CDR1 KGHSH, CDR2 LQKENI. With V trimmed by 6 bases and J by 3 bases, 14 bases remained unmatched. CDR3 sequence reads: CASSSSVSGRGIYEQYF. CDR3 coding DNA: TGTGCCAGCTCCAGTTCGGTCAGCGGGAGGGGAATCTACGAGCAGTACTTC. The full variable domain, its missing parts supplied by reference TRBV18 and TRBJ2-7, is NAGVMQNPRHLVRRRGQEARLRCSPMKGHSHVYWYRQLPEEGLKFMVYLQKENIIDESGMPKERFSAEFPKEGPSILRIQQVVRGDSAAYFCASSSSVSGRGIYEQYFGPGTRLTVT.

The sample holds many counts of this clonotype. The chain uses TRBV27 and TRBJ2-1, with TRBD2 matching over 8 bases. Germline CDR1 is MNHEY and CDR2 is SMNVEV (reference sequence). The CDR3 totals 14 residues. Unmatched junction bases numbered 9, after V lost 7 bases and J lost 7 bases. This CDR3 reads CASNTGGRFNEQFF. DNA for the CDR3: TGTGCCAGCAATACGGGAGGGCGGTTTAATGAGCAGTTCTTC.

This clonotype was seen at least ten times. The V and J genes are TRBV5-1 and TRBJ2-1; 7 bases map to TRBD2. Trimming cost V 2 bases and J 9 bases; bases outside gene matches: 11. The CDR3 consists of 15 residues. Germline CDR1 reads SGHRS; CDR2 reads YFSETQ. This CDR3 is CASSLGAGEAGEQFF. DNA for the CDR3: TGCGCCAGCAGCTTAGGCGCGGGAGAGGCGGGTGAGCAGTTCTTC.

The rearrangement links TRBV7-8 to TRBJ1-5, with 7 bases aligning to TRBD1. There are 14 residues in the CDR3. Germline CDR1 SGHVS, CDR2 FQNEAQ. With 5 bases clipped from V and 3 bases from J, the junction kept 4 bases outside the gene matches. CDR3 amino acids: CASSPGQVNQPQHF. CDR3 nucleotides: TGTGCCAGCAGCCCAGGACAGGTCAATCAGCCCCAGCATTTT.

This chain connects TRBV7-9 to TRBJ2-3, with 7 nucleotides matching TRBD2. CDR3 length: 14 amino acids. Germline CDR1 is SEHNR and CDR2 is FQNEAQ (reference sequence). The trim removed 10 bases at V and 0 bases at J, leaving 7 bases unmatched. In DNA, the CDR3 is TGTGCCACGACGGATAGCGGGAGCACAGATACGCAGTATTTT. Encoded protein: CATTDSGSTDTQYF.

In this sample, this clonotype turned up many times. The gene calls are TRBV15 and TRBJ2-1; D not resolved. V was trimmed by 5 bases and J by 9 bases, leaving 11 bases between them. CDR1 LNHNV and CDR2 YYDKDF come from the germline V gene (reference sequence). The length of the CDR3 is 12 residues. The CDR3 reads CATSSPFTEQFF. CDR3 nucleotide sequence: TGTGCCACCAGCTCCCCCTTCACTGAGCAGTTCTTC.

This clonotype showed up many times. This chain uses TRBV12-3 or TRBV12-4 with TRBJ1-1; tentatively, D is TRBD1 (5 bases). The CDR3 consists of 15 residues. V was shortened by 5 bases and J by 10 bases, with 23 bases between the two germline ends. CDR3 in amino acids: CASSRTLRDGEGAFF. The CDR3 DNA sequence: TGTGCCAGCAGTCGAACCCTTAGGGACGGAGAAGGAGCTTTCTTT.

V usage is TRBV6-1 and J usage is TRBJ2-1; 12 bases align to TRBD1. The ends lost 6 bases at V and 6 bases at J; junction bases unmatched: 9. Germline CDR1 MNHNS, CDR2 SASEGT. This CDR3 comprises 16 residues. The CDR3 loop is CASRLGQGALSNEQFF. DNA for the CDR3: TGTGCCAGCAGGTTGGGACAGGGGGCGCTGAGCAATGAGCAGTTCTTC.

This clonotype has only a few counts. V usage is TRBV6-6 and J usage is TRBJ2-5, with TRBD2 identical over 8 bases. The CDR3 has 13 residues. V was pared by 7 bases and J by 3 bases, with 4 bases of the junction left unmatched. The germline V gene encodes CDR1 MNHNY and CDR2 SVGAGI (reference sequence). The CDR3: CASTPLAEETQYF. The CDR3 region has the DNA TGTGCCAGCACTCCACTAGCGGAAGAGACCCAGTACTTC.

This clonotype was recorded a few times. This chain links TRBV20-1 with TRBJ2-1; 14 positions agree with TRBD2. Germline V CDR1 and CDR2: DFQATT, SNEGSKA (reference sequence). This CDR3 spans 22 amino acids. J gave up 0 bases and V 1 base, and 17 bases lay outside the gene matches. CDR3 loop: CSARGAAVGLAGGPPSYNEQFF. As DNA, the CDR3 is TGCAGTGCTAGAGGGGCAGCCGTTGGACTAGCGGGAGGTCCGCCCTCCTACAATGAGCAGTTCTTC.

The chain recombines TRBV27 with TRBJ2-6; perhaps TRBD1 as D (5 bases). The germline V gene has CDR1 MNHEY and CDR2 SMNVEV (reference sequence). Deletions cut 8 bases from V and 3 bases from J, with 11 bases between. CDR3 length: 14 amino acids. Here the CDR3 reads CASSGIGGANVLTF. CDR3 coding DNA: TGTGCCAGCTCAGGGATCGGTGGGGCCAACGTCCTGACTTTC.

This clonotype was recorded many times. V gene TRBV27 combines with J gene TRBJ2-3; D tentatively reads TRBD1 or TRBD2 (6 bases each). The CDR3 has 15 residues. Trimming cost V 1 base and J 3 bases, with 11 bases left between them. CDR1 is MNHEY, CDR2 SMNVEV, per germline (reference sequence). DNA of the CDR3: TGTGCCAGCAGTTTATGGAGGGGGTGGACAGATACGCAGTATTTT. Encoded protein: CASSLWRGWTDTQYF.

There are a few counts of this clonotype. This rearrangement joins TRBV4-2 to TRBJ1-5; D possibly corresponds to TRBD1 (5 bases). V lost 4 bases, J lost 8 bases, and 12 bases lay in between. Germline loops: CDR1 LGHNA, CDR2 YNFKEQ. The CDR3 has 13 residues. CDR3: CASSRGGYEPQHF. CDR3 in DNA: TGTGCCAGCAGCCGTGGGGGGTACGAGCCCCAGCATTTT.

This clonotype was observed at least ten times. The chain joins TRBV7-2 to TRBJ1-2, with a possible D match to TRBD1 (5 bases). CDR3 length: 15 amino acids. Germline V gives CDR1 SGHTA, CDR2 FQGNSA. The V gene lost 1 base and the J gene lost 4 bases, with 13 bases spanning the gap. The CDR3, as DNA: TGTGCCAGCAGCTTAGTCGGGCAGGGCTTCTATGGCTACACCTTC. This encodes CASSLVGQGFYGYTF.

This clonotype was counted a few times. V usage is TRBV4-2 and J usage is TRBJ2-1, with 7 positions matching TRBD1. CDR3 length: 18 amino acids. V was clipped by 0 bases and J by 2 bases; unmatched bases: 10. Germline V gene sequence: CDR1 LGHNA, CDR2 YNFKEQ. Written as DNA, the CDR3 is TGTGCCAGCAGCCAAGATCTTAGGGGGCCGGGGACCTACAATGAGCAGTTCTTC. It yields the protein CASSQDLRGPGTYNEQFF.

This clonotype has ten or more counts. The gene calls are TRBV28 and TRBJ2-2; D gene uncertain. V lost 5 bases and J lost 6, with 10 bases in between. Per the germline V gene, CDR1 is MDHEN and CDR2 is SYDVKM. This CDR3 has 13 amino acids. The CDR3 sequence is CASSPTAPGELFF. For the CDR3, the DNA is TGTGCCAGCAGTCCAACGGCTCCCGGGGAGCTGTTTTTT.

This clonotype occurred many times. Here the CDR3 reads CASSLVLDNTDTQYF. CDR3 coding DNA: TGCGCCAGCAGCTTGGTTTTGGACAACACAGATACGCAGTATTTT. The rearrangement links TRBV5-1 to TRBJ2-3, with a tentative D call TRBD1 (5 bases). In germline, CDR1 is SGHRS, CDR2 YFSETQ. Trimming left V 0 bases short and J 2 bases short, with 10 bases between. The CDR3 loop spans 15 amino acids.

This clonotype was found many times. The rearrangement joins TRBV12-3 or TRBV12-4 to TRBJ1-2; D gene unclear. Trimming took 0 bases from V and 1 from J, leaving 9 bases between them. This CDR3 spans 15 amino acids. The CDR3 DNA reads TGTGCCAGCAGTTTAGCGTCGGGAGATAACTATGGCTACACCTTC. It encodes CASSLASGDNYGYTF.

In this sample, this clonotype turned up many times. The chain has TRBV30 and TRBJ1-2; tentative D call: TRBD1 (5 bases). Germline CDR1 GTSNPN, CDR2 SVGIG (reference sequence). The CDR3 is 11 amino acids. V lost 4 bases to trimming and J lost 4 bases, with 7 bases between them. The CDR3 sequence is CAWITGYGYTF. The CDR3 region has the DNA TGTGCCTGGATTACAGGCTATGGCTACACCTTC.

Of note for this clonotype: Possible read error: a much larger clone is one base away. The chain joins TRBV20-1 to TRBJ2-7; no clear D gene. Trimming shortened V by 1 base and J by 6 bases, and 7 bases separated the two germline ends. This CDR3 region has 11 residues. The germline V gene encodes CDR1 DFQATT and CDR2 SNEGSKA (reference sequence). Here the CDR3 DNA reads TGCAGTGCTAGAGCTGGTTCCGAGCAGTACTTC. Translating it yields CSARAGSEQYF.

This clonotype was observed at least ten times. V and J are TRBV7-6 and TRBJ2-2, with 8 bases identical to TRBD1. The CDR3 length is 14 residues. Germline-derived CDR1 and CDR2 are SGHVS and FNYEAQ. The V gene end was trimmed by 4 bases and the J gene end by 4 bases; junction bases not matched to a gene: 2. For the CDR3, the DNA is TGTGCCAGCAGCTCGACAGGGGCCACCGGGGAGCTGTTTTTT. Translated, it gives CASSSTGATGELFF. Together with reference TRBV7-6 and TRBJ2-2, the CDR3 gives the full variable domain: GAGVSQSPRYKVTKRGQDVALRCDPISGHVSLYWYRQALGQGPEFLTYFNYEAQQDKSGLPNDRFSAERPEGSISTLTIQRTEQRDSAMYRCASSSTGATGELFFGEGSRLTVL.

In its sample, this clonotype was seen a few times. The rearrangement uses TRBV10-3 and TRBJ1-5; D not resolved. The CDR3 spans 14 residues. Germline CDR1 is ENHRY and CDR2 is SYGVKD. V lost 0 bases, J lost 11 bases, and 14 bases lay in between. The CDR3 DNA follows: TGTGCCATCAGTGAGTCGACGCCCTTATTAGCCCAGCATTTT. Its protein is CAISESTPLLAQHF.

The chain's CDR3 is CSASPGLYGYTF. Here the CDR3 DNA reads TGCAGTGCTTCGCCGGGCTTATATGGCTACACCTTC. The V gene is TRBV20-1, the J gene TRBJ1-2; no reliable D call. This CDR3 contains 12 residues. Per germline, CDR1 DFQATT and CDR2 SNEGSKA (reference sequence). V shed 5 bases and J shed 5 bases, with 12 bases lying between them.

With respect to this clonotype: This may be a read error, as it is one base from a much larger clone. CDR3 bases: TGTGCCAGCAGCATCTTTGGACAGGATGAAGCTTTCTTT. Residues: CASSIFGQDEAFF. The chain employs TRBV7-9 and TRBJ1-1; 7 nucleotides agree with TRBD1. Germline values: CDR1 SEHNR, CDR2 FQNEAQ (reference sequence). V lost 5 bases and J lost 7; bases outside the gene matches: 7. The CDR3 length is 13 residues.

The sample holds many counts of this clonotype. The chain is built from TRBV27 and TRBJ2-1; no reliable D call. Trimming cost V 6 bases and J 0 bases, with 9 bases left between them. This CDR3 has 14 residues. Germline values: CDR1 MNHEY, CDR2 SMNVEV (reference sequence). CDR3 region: CASRLQSSYNEQFF. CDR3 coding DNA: TGTGCCAGCAGACTCCAGAGCTCCTACAATGAGCAGTTCTTC.

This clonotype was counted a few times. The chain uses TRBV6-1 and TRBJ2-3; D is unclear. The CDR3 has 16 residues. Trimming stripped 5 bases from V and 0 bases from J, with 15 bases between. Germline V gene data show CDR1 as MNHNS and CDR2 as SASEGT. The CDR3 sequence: CASSRLQVPSTDTQYF. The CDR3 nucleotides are TGTGCCAGCAGTCGACTGCAGGTCCCTAGCACAGATACGCAGTATTTT.

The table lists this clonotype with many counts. CDR3 in DNA: TGCAGCGTTGATCAGGGGCCGGACCTTATAGCTAACTATGGCTACACCTTC. Translated: CSVDQGPDLIANYGYTF. The chain employs TRBV29-1 and TRBJ1-2; weak D call: TRBD1 (6 bases). Germline V gives CDR1 SQVTM, CDR2 ANQGSEA. This CDR3 is 17 amino acids long. V lost 3 bases, J lost 0 bases, and 20 bases lay in between.

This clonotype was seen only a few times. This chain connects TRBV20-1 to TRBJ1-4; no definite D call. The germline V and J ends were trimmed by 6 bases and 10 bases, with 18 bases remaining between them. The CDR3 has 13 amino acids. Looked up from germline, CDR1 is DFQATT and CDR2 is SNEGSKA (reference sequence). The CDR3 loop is CSAVGRDWGKLFF. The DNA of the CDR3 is TGCAGTGCGGTCGGTAGGGATTGGGGAAAACTGTTTTTT.

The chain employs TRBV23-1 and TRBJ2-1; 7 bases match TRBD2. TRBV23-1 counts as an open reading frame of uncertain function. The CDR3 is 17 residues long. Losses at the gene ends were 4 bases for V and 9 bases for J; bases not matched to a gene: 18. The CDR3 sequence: CASSRNGREEHWGEQFF. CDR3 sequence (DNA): TGCGCCAGCAGTCGCAACGGTCGGGAGGAACATTGGGGTGAGCAGTTCTTC.